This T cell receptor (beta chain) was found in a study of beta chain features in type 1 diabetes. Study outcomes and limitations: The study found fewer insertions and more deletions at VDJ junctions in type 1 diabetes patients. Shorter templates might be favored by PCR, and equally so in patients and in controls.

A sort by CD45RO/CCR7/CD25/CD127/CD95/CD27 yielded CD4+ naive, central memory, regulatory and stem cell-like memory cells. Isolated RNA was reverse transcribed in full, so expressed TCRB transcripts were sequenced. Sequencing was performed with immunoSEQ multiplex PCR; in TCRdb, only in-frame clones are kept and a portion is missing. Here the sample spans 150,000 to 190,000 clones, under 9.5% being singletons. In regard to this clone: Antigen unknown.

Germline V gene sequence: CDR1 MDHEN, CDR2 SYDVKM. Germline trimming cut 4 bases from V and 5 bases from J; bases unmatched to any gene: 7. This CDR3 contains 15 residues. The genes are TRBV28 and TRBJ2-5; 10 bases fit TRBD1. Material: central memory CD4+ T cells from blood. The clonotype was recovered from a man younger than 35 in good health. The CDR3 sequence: CASSSAGQGSETQYF. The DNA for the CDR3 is TGTGCCAGCAGTTCCGCGGGACAGGGGTCCGAGACCCAGTACTTC.